The rows below give T cell receptor beta chains drawn from one sample of a study of blood T cell repertoires in COVID-19. TCRdb's copy holds only in-frame clones and misses some; the assay was immunoSEQ multiplex PCR. The sample carries 110,000 to 150,000 clones, roughly 90% recorded once. Sequencing used PBMCs or T cells enriched from blood (not recorded which). These receptors all come from a man aged 50-59 years who had recovered from COVID-19. Both conserved end residues are part of each CDR3. The D gene is left open where the match is weak. The size entry is marked missing in some rows and otherwise reads once, few, many or a size class.

size	V	D	J	CDR3	DNA
few	TRBV28	TRBD1	TRBJ1-5	CASRTKQGAGQPQHF	TGTGCCAGCAGGACAAAACAGGGGGCGGGTCAGCCCCAGCATTTT
NA	TRBV28	TRBD2	TRBJ2-1	CASRIAGGRNEQFF	TGTGCCAGCAGAATAGCGGGGGGGCGGAATGAGCAGTTCTTC
NA	TRBV19	TRBD1	TRBJ1-2	CASRDRVDYGYTF	TGTGCCAGTAGAGACAGGGTAGACTATGGCTACACCTTC
few	TRBV10-1	NA	TRBJ1-3	CASSESGLDVFVLPNTIYF	TGCGCCAGCAGTGAGTCGGGACTAGACGTGTTTGTTCTACCGAACACCATATATTTT
few	TRBV24-1	TRBD2	TRBJ2-5	CATSDHRTREETQYF	TGTGCCACCAGTGACCACCGGACTAGAGAAGAGACCCAGTACTTC
once	TRBV15	TRBD2	TRBJ2-7	CATSRDYASGEYF	TGTGCCACCAGCAGAGATTACGCTAGCGGGGAGTACTTC
NA	TRBV11-2	TRBD2	TRBJ2-2	CASSLVVVLAGAGELFF	TGTGCCAGCAGCTTAGTAGTAGTCCTAGCGGGGGCCGGGGAGCTGTTTTTT
NA	TRBV3-1/TRBV3-2	TRBD2	TRBJ2-5	CASSQFAGGLKTQYF	TGTGCCAGCAGCCAATTTGCGGGGGGGCTAAAGACCCAGTACTTC
NA	TRBV6-2/TRBV6-3	NA	TRBJ2-2	CASSSPLGGASPTGELFF	TGTGCCAGCAGTTCCCCCCTCGGGGGTGCCTCTCCCACCGGGGAGCTGTTTTTT
once	TRBV6-5	TRBD2	TRBJ2-3	CASRGTSGGSYTQYF	TGTGCCAGCAGAGGTACTAGCGGGGGATCATATACGCAGTATTTT